These T cell receptor beta chains were read from a single sample in a study of shared clonotypes between healthy human individuals. Only in-frame clones appear in the TCRdb table, and some are missing; sequencing was by immunoSEQ multiplex PCR. The data show over 300,000 clones, about nine tenths seen once. The specimen sequenced was memory CD8+ T cells sorted from blood. These receptors all come from a man between 18 and 35 years old in good health. Each CDR3 is given with its conserved first and last residue. Each record gives: J gene, CDR3 length, V gene, D gene, CDR3 protein. A D gene is named only where the DNA matches it firmly.

>TRBJ2-7|12|TRBV29-1|TRBD1
CSVETGSYEQYF
>TRBJ2-1|12|TRBV12-5|.
CASGLGITGQFF
>TRBJ2-7|15|TRBV27|TRBD1
CASTQGIGTSYEQYF
>TRBJ2-7|14|TRBV30|TRBD1
CAWGQENFSYEQYF
>TRBJ1-2|15|TRBV13|.
CASSLGGQGRYGYTF
>TRBJ2-7|15|TRBV4-3|.
CASSQASGITYEQYF
>TRBJ1-2|13|TRBV6-1|.
CASSEMAFYGYTF
>TRBJ1-6|13|TRBV5-6|.
CASSPWNHIPLHF
>TRBJ1-5|17|TRBV2|.
CASSAGPPRRGNQPQHF
>TRBJ2-4|19|TRBV15|.
CATSNGRVVQTQIWDIQYF
>TRBJ2-7|12|TRBV30|TRBD1
CACPGQNLKQYF
>TRBJ2-7|14|TRBV4-1|.
CASSQVGPGYEQYF
>TRBJ2-5|12|TRBV29-1|.
CSVDLGTETQYF
>TRBJ2-5|15|TRBV19|TRBD2
CASSITAGGQETQYF
>TRBJ2-7|13|TRBV27|.
CASSTQGLYEQYF
>TRBJ2-3|17|TRBV28|TRBD1
CASSLLKTGVSTDTQYF
>TRBJ1-4|14|TRBV4-1|.
CASSQEWLDEKLFF
>TRBJ2-7|15|TRBV25-1|.
CASSEYKGTGYEQYF
>TRBJ2-5|16|TRBV28|.
CASSFVERAGKETQYF
>TRBJ1-2|13|TRBV5-6|.
CASSHQGNYGYTF
>TRBJ1-2|16|TRBV6-1|.
CASSEVEGGMWSGYTF
>TRBJ1-1|13|TRBV9|.
CASSWEMNTEAFF
>TRBJ2-7|14|TRBV4-2|.
CASSQFREAYEQYF
>TRBJ1-1|13|TRBV27|TRBD1
CASSLWGQTEAFF
>TRBJ2-7|17|TRBV5-1|.
CASSLGAVSVWVYEQYF
>TRBJ1-2|12|TRBV10-3|.
CASNRGDYGYTF
>TRBJ2-1|16|TRBV13|TRBD2
CASSVAGVGTGNEQFF
>TRBJ2-1|18|TRBV7-9|TRBD2
CASSFGLAGTNSYNEQFF
>TRBJ2-1|16|TRBV29-1|.
CSVVGPEDSGVNEQFF
>TRBJ2-7|13|TRBV5-4|.
CASSYGPYYEQYF
>TRBJ2-7|16|TRBV2|.
CASLRSLEGQHYEQYF
>TRBJ2-7|13|TRBV27|.
CASSLTGYYEQYF
>TRBJ2-2|16|TRBV11-2|.
CASSLNQGTNTGELFF
>TRBJ2-7|14|TRBV9|.
CASSVGGGTYEQYF
>TRBJ1-4|16|TRBV5-4|TRBD1
CASSLSRTGANEKLFF
>TRBJ1-2|13|TRBV9|.
CASSAGLTGGYTF
>TRBJ2-5|20|TRBV5-1|.
CASSLATIPVSGAPQETQYF
>TRBJ1-2|15|TRBV11-2|.
CASSLGGGRVDGYTF
>TRBJ1-2|16|TRBV9|.
CASSPEAGGGNYGYTF
>TRBJ2-1|19|TRBV7-8|.
CASSSHVRGTPYTYNEQFF
>TRBJ1-1|12|TRBV19|.
CASSMGGLEAFF
>TRBJ2-3|17|TRBV28|.
CASSPRGLPAPTDTQYF
>TRBJ2-3|13|TRBV6-5|.
CASSLPGTDTQYF
>TRBJ2-3|17|TRBV9|TRBD2
CASSVEIAGGGPDTQYF
>TRBJ1-2|15|TRBV4-1|.
CASSLSRRTDYGYTF
>TRBJ2-3|15|TRBV9|.
CASSVVVGSSDTQYF
>TRBJ2-4|15|TRBV29-1|.
CSVAGDDRAKNIQYF
>TRBJ2-7|14|TRBV27|TRBD1
CASSPSTGHYEQYF
>TRBJ2-7|15|TRBV9|TRBD1
CASSGGTGISYEQYF
>TRBJ1-4|16|TRBV4-1|.
CASSLPSGTITGKLFF
>TRBJ1-1|13|TRBV7-9|.
CASSLGQHTEAFF
>TRBJ2-1|14|TRBV27|TRBD2
CASSSPSGVDEQFF
>TRBJ2-1|12|TRBV7-9|.
CASSLDYNEQFF
>TRBJ2-5|14|TRBV7-8|.
CASSPGVDWETQYF
>TRBJ2-5|13|TRBV4-1|.
CASSQDRDETQYF